This TCR beta chain came from a study of T cells in Graves' hyperthyroidism and ophthalmopathy. Whole-study results and caveats: The model's output predicted ophthalmopathy at a median of roughly seven months prior to onset. Most expanded thyroid clonotypes above 0.001 recurred in blood.

This clonotype was seen a few times. Its antigen remains unknown. CDR1 and CDR2 from the germline V gene are SGHAT and FQNNGV. This CDR3 spans 16 amino acids. Germline trimming cut 2 bases from V and 4 bases from J; bases unmatched to any gene: 6. Reasons for excluding patients were uncontrolled infection, other autoimmune disease, pregnancy or lactation. Amplification of TCR beta CDR3 regions used RNA as the template. A first-round RT-PCR of the TCR CDR3 used the HTBI primer set. Via MiXCR, TCRdb re-called the multiplex PCR reads, giving one row per CDR3 protein. The table shows fewer than 500,000 distinct CDR3 sequences, with less than 15% occurring only once.

The sequence was collected from a man aged 25 to 40 with Graves' hyperthyroidism that later progressed to Graves' ophthalmopathy. Sequenced sample: blood. The rearrangement uses TRBV11-2 and TRBJ2-2, with 8 bases matching TRBD1. CDR3 amino acids: CASSLLQGGITGELFF. DNA for the CDR3: TGTGCCAGCAGCTTACTACAGGGGGGAATCACCGGGGAGCTGTTTTTT.